What follows are 17 T cell receptor beta chains derived from one specimen sequenced in a study of T cell responses to AZD1222 COVID-19 vaccine. Clones were read by immunoSEQ multiplex PCR, and TCRdb kept only the in-frame ones, dropping some. The sample lists 150,000 or so clones; under 95% were seen once. The sequencing used peripheral blood, collected on day 0 of AZD1222 vaccination. These receptor sequences come from an adult in good health.

The chain couples TRBV5-1 to TRBJ1-1, with D tentatively TRBD1 (5 bases). The CDR3 is 14 residues long. Germline V gives CDR1 SGHRS, CDR2 YFSETQ. Trimming removed 3 bases from V and 4 bases from J, with 13 bases in between. The CDR3 reads CASSSLRVPTEAFF. DNA for the CDR3: TGCGCCAGCAGCTCCCTCAGGGTTCCCACTGAAGCTTTCTTT.

The chain's CDR3 is CSVGFGAREQYF. CDR3 bases: TGCAGCGTTGGGTTTGGGGCCAGAGAGCAGTACTTC. The chain recombines TRBV29-1 with TRBJ2-7; D is possibly TRBD1 (5 bases). Trimming left V 4 bases short and J 7 bases short, with 14 bases between. Germline V gene data show CDR1 as SQVTM and CDR2 as ANQGSEA. The CDR3 has 12 amino acids.

The genes are TRBV6-5 and TRBJ1-4, with 9 bases matching TRBD1. Germline assignment: CDR1 MNHEY and CDR2 SVGAGI. CDR3 length: 15 residues. J gave up 3 bases and V 5 bases, and 4 bases lay outside the gene matches. CDR3 in DNA: TGTGCCAGCAGTCTTAGACAGGGGGCTAATGAAAAACTGTTTTTT. Protein product: CASSLRQGANEKLFF.

The CDR3 reads CASSLVDNTEAFF. DNA of the CDR3: TGCGCCAGCAGCTTGGTCGACAACACTGAAGCTTTCTTT. The chain employs TRBV5-1 and TRBJ1-1, with D uncertain. Germline assignment: CDR1 SGHRS and CDR2 YFSETQ. The V and J ends lost 0 bases and 2 bases respectively, with 5 bases between them. CDR3 length: 13 residues.

This chain joins TRBV11-3 and TRBJ1-1, with a weak D call TRBD1 (5 bases). V shed 1 base and J shed 7 bases, with 7 bases lying between them. The length of the CDR3 is 12 residues. Germline assignment: CDR1 SGHNT and CDR2 YENEEA. CDR3 bases: TGTGCCAGCAGCTTAGGCGACAGTGAAGCTTTCTTT. Its protein is CASSLGDSEAFF.

This rearrangement joins TRBV6-5 to TRBJ2-4; 7 bases agree with TRBD1. Germline V gives CDR1 MNHEY, CDR2 SVGAGI. The CDR3 runs 12 residues. J lost 11 bases, V lost 6 bases, and 7 bases had no gene match. Here the CDR3 DNA reads TGTGCCAGCAGCCGTCGCCAGGGGGTTCAGTACTTC. Translation: CASSRRQGVQYF.

This clone has only a few counts. The rearrangement joins TRBV19 to TRBJ2-7, with D maybe TRBD2 (6 bases). This CDR3 has 13 amino acids. The germline V and J ends were trimmed by 3 bases and 4 bases, with 10 bases remaining between them. Germline lookup yields CDR1 LNHDA and CDR2 SQIVND (reference sequence). CDR3 bases: TGTGCCAGTAGTATGCGGCGGGGATACGAGCAGTACTTC. Amino acids: CASSMRRGYEQYF. The variable domain in full, completed from reference TRBV19 and TRBJ2-7, reads DGGITQSPKYLFRKEGQNVTLSCEQNLNHDAMYWYRQDPGQGLRLIYYSQIVNDFQKGDIAEGYSVSREKKESFPLTVTSAQKNPTAFYLCASSMRRGYEQYFGPGTRLTVT.

This rearrangement joins TRBV4-1 to TRBJ2-2; D possibly corresponds to TRBD2 (5 bases). Trimming removed 1 base at V and 2 bases at J, with 8 bases between. The CDR3 sequence is 15 residues long. CDR1 MGHRA and CDR2 YSYEKL come from the germline V gene. CDR3 sequence: CASSQVGRNTGELFF. The CDR3 region has the DNA TGCGCCAGCAGCCAAGTAGGGAGAAACACCGGGGAGCTGTTTTTT.

A single count supports this clone. The rearrangement links TRBV25-1 to TRBJ2-1; D gene uncertain. Trimming took 3 bases from V and 0 from J, leaving 12 bases between them. Germline V gene sequence: CDR1 MGHDK, CDR2 SYGVNS. The CDR3 contains 16 residues. CDR3 sequence (DNA): TGTGCCAGCAGTGACCCGACTGGAAGCTCCTACAATGAGCAGTTCTTC. It codes for CASSDPTGSSYNEQFF.

The chain links TRBV18 to TRBJ2-7; 8 bases are a match to TRBD1. The CDR3 is made up of 16 amino acids. J gave up 2 bases and V 1 base, and 7 bases lay outside the gene matches. Germline V CDR1 and CDR2: KGHSH, LQKENI. The DNA of the CDR3 is TGTGCCAGCTCACCACGGCGGGACAGGATCACCTACGAGCAGTACTTC. Its protein is CASSPRRDRITYEQYF. Combining the CDR3 with reference TRBV18 and TRBJ2-7 gives the whole variable domain NAGVMQNPRHLVRRRGQEARLRCSPMKGHSHVYWYRQLPEEGLKFMVYLQKENIIDESGMPKERFSAEFPKEGPSILRIQQVVRGDSAAYFCASSPRRDRITYEQYFGPGTRLTVT.

Only one count was recorded for this clone. This chain joins TRBV5-6 and TRBJ1-2, with D possibly matching TRBD1 (5 bases). This CDR3 contains 13 residues. Trimming removed 5 bases at V and 1 base at J, with 9 bases between. Per the germline V gene, CDR1 is SGHDT and CDR2 is YYEEEE. CDR3 nucleotides: TGTGCCAGCAGTCCAGGGTTTAACTATGGCTACACCTTC. Protein sequence: CASSPGFNYGYTF.

This chain links TRBV9 with TRBJ1-6; D is undetermined. This CDR3 has 15 amino acids. The V gene's germline CDR1 is SGDLS and CDR2 YYNGEE. The V and J ends lost 2 bases and 7 bases respectively, with 13 bases between them. CDR3 DNA: TGTGCCAGCAGCGTTGACTACTGGCCGAATTCACCCCTCCACTTT. Translation: CASSVDYWPNSPLHF.

The chain joins TRBV4-2 to TRBJ2-4; TRBD2 is a possible D gene (5 bases). CDR3 size: 12 residues. V was clipped by 1 base and J by 9 bases, with 7 bases between them. Germline CDR1 and CDR2: LGHNA and YNFKEQ. The CDR3 bases are TGTGCCAGCAGCCAAGGGAGCGGCATTCAGTACTTC. Translation: CASSQGSGIQYF.

CDR3 sequence (DNA): TGTGCCAGCAGCTCGCGGAGGGACGACACTGAAGCTTTCTTT. Protein sequence: CASSSRRDDTEAFF. This rearrangement joins TRBV6-5 to TRBJ1-1, with D perhaps TRBD1 (5 bases). Between the trimmed V and J ends, which lost 6 bases and 3 bases, there was a span of 14 bases. CDR3 length equals 14 residues. CDR1 is MNHEY and CDR2 is SVGAGI in the germline V gene.

The chain employs TRBV10-1 and TRBJ2-5, with 7 bases matching TRBD2. The V gene's germline CDR1 is WNHNN and CDR2 SYGVQD (reference sequence). The CDR3 sequence is 13 residues long. V was pared by 4 bases and J by 2 bases, with 1 base of the junction left unmatched. In nucleotides, the CDR3 is TGCGCCAGCAGTGTCGGGGGGCAAGAGACCCAGTACTTC. It encodes CASSVGGQETQYF.

The chain is built from TRBV10-3 and TRBJ2-7; 10 nucleotides agree with TRBD2. CDR1 ENHRY and CDR2 SYGVKD come from the germline V gene. The V gene end was trimmed by 0 bases and the J gene end by 2 bases; junction bases not matched to a gene: 4. The CDR3 has 16 residues. CDR3 loop: CAISESLLAGPYEQYF. CDR3 nucleotides: TGTGCCATCAGTGAGTCCTTACTAGCGGGACCCTACGAGCAGTACTTC.

This chain joins TRBV7-3 and TRBJ1-1; 7 positions agree with TRBD1. This CDR3 spans 12 amino acids. Germline CDR1 SGHTA, CDR2 FQGTGA. The junction had 2 bases not matched to a gene; V was cut back by 2 bases and J by 8 bases. CDR3 sequence (DNA): TGTGCCAGCAGCTTATTAGGGGGCGAAGCTTTCTTT. As protein: CASSLLGGEAFF.